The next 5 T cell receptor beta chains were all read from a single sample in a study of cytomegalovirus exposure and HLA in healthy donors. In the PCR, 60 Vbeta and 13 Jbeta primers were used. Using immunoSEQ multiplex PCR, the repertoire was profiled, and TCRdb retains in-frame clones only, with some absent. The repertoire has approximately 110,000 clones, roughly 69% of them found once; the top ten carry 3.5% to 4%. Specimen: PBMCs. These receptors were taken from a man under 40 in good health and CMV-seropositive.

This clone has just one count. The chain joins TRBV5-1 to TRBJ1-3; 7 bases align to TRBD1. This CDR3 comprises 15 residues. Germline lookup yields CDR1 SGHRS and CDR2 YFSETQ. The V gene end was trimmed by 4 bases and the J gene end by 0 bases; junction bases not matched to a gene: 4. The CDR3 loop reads CASSRDSSSGNTIYF. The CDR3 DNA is TGCGCCAGCAGCCGGGACAGCAGCTCTGGAAACACCATATATTTT.

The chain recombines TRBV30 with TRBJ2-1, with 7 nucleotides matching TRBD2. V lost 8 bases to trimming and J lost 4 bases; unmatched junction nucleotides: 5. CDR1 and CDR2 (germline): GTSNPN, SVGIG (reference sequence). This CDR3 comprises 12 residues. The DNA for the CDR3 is TGTGCCGGGACTATATTTTACAATGAGCAGTTCTTC. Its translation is CAGTIFYNEQFF.

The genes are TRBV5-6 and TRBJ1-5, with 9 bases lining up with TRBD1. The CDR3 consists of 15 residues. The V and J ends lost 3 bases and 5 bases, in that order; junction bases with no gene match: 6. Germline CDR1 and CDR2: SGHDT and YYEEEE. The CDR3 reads CASSSGTGRYQPQHF. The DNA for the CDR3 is TGTGCCAGCAGCTCCGGGACAGGGCGCTATCAGCCCCAGCATTTT.

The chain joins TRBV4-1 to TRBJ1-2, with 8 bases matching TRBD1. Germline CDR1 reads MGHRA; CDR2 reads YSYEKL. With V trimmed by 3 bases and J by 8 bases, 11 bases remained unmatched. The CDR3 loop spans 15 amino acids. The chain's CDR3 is CASSHPPRGLRGYTF. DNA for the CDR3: TGCGCCAGCAGCCACCCCCCCAGGGGGCTACGGGGCTACACCTTC.

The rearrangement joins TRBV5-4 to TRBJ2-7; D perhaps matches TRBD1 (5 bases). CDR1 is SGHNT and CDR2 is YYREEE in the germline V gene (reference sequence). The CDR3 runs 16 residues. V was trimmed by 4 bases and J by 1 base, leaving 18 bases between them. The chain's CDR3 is CASSNLGDSLSYEQYF. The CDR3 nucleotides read TGTGCCAGCAGCAATCTAGGCGACAGTTTATCCTACGAGCAGTACTTC.